This TCR beta chain was obtained from a study of control samples from healthy donors and cancer patients. V was pared by 3 bases and J by 0 bases, with 8 bases between. Germline CDR1 KGHSH, CDR2 LQKENI. This CDR3 region has 14 residues. TCRdb keeps only in-frame clones here, not all; method: immunoSEQ multiplex PCR. The table shows just over 150,000 clones, with just under 95% occurring only once. The sequenced sample was blood. The chain joins TRBV18 to TRBJ1-1, with TRBD1 as a possible D gene (5 bases). The sequence derives from a woman between 40 and 50 years old in good health. CDR3 in amino acids: CASSPQGMNTEAFF. In DNA form, the CDR3 reads TGTGCCAGCTCACCCCAGGGCATGAACACTGAAGCTTTCTTT.